The 29 T cell receptor beta chains in this list originate from one sample, sequenced in a study of cytomegalovirus exposure and HLA in healthy donors. Profiling relied on immunoSEQ multiplex PCR, and the TCRdb table lists in-frame clones only, not all of them. The sample yields 60,000 to 85,000 clones, 94% seen once. Sequencing was performed on PBMCs. The receptor source for this set is a man younger than 35 in good health and CMV-seropositive.

The CDR3 loop is CASNQEVTDTQYF. The CDR3 DNA reads as TGTGCCAGCAACCAAGAGGTCACAGATACGCAGTATTTT. The V call is TRBV2, the J call TRBJ2-3, with D unresolved. CDR1 and CDR2 from the germline V gene are SNHLY and FYNNEI. The CDR3 runs to 13 residues. The germline V and J ends were trimmed by 7 bases and 2 bases, with 10 bases remaining between them.

The rearrangement links TRBV29-1 to TRBJ2-1, with D unclear. With 4 bases removed from V and 5 bases from J, the gap between germline ends came to 9 bases. This CDR3 has 12 residues. Germline values: CDR1 SQVTM, CDR2 ANQGSEA. CDR3 in amino acids: CSVGALNNEQFF. CDR3 nucleotides: TGCAGCGTTGGGGCCCTAAACAATGAGCAGTTCTTC.

The chain uses TRBV11-2 and TRBJ2-2; 7 bases agree with TRBD1. With 6 bases clipped from V and 1 base from J, the junction kept 5 bases outside the gene matches. Germline V gene sequence: CDR1 SGHAT, CDR2 FQNNGV. This CDR3 is 15 amino acids long. Here the CDR3 DNA reads TGTGCCAGCAGTTTACAGGGGTGGAACACCGGGGAGCTGTTTTTT. Residues: CASSLQGWNTGELFF.

The chain links TRBV30 to TRBJ2-7; 7 nucleotides match TRBD2. The germline V gene has CDR1 GTSNPN and CDR2 SVGIG (reference sequence). This CDR3 comprises 12 residues. Trimming cost V 5 bases and J 3 bases; bases outside gene matches: 4. In nucleotides, the CDR3 is TGTGCCTGGGGACTAGTGGGCTACGAGCAGTACTTC. Translated, it gives CAWGLVGYEQYF.

This chain uses TRBV29-1 with TRBJ1-4; D not certain. This CDR3 spans 14 amino acids. V lost 4 bases and J 3 bases, leaving 12 bases between the germline ends. Per germline, CDR1 SQVTM and CDR2 ANQGSEA. DNA of the CDR3: TGCAGCGTTGGGTACCGCGTGGCTAATGAAAAACTGTTTTTT. Translation gives CSVGYRVANEKLFF.

The CDR3 DNA reads as TGTGCCAGCAGTTTAGGACTAGCGGGAGAGGGGGAGCAGTACTTC. Translating it yields CASSLGLAGEGEQYF. This chain links TRBV28 with TRBJ2-7; TRBD2 matches at 13 bases. CDR3 length: 15 amino acids. Germline-derived CDR1 and CDR2 are MDHEN and SYDVKM. With 2 bases clipped from V and 7 bases from J, the junction kept 5 bases outside the gene matches.

In DNA form, the CDR3 reads TGTGCCATCAGTCTAGCGGAGAACGGGGAGCTGTTTTTT. Encoded protein: CAISLAENGELFF. This chain connects TRBV10-3 to TRBJ2-2; 7 nucleotides agree with TRBD2. V shed 5 bases and J 7 bases; nucleotides not matched to a gene: 4. From germline, CDR1 is ENHRY and CDR2 SYGVKD. The CDR3 has 13 residues.

This chain links TRBV4-1 with TRBJ2-7; TRBD2 aligns across 13 bases. CDR1 is MGHRA, CDR2 YSYEKL, per germline. The CDR3 is 16 amino acids. After removal of 1 base from V and 2 bases from J, the junction contained 2 bases not matched to a gene. The DNA of the CDR3 is TGCGCCAGCAGCCAAGGACTAGCGGGAGGCGCCTACGAGCAGTACTTC. It encodes CASSQGLAGGAYEQYF.

The chain has TRBV4-2 and TRBJ2-3, with TRBD2 identical over 9 bases. The CDR3 has 18 amino acids. The J segment lost 0 bases and the V segment lost 4 bases, leaving 11 bases of the junction unmatched. From germline, CDR1 is LGHNA and CDR2 YNFKEQ. The CDR3 reads CASSPGRSSGISTDTQYF. CDR3 sequence (DNA): TGTGCCAGCAGCCCGGGTAGATCTAGCGGGATTAGCACAGATACGCAGTATTTT.

This clone was seen once. The chain combines TRBV29-1 with TRBJ2-7; TRBD2 agrees at 12 bases. The V segment lost 3 bases and the J segment 5 bases; nucleotides outside the gene matches: 5. Per germline, CDR1 SQVTM and CDR2 ANQGSEA. CDR3 length: 14 amino acids. The CDR3 spells CSVDASGRAHEQYF. The CDR3 DNA is TGCAGCGTTGACGCTAGCGGGAGGGCCCACGAGCAGTACTTC.

The rearrangement uses TRBV4-2 and TRBJ2-7; possible D gene TRBD1, 6 bases. The germline CDR1 and CDR2 sequences are LGHNA and YNFKEQ. This CDR3 has 13 residues. V lost 6 bases to trimming and J lost 6 bases, with 15 bases between them. CDR3 nucleotides: TGTGCCAGCAGAGGCAGGGGTCTTGGCGAGCAGTACTTC. This codes for CASRGRGLGEQYF.

This chain links TRBV29-1 with TRBJ1-4, with TRBD1 matching 8 bases. CDR1 and CDR2 from the germline V gene are SQVTM and ANQGSEA. Germline trimming cut 1 base from V and 6 bases from J; bases unmatched to any gene: 4. The CDR3 is made up of 14 amino acids. The chain's CDR3 is CSVEAATGDEKLFF. For the CDR3, the DNA is TGCAGCGTTGAAGCCGCGACAGGGGATGAAAAACTGTTTTTT.

The V call is TRBV28, the J call TRBJ2-3; D might be TRBD2 (6 bases). The germline gives CDR1 MDHEN, CDR2 SYDVKM. The germline V and J ends were trimmed by 4 bases and 4 bases, with 21 bases remaining between them. The CDR3 contains 17 residues. Here the CDR3 DNA reads TGTGCCAGCAGTTCATCCCCGGGACCGCGGGGCCCAGATACGCAGTATTTT. It encodes CASSSSPGPRGPDTQYF.

The rearrangement links TRBV5-1 to TRBJ2-6; D remains unclear. The germline gives CDR1 SGHRS, CDR2 YFSETQ. Trimming took off 3 bases at V and 0 bases at J, with 7 bases between the two ends. The CDR3 sequence is 15 residues long. The DNA of the CDR3 is TGCGCCAGCAGCTCCGGCGGCTCTGGGGCCAACGTCCTGACTTTC. It encodes CASSSGGSGANVLTF.

This chain's CDR3 is CASSLESEAGIGEQYF. The CDR3 region has the DNA TGCGCCAGCAGCTTGGAGTCCGAAGCGGGTATCGGGGAGCAGTACTTC. The V gene is TRBV5-1, the J gene TRBJ2-7, with D possibly matching TRBD2 (6 bases). The length of the CDR3 is 16 residues. V was pared by 0 bases and J by 7 bases, with 20 bases between. The germline gives CDR1 SGHRS, CDR2 YFSETQ.

CDR3 sequence (DNA): TGTGCCATCAGTGAGTCGGAGACAGCGAACACCGGGGAGCTGTTTTTT. Amino acid sequence: CAISESETANTGELFF. The chain recombines TRBV10-3 with TRBJ2-2; TRBD1 might be the D (5 bases). CDR3 length: 16 residues. The ends were cut back, 0 bases at V and 0 bases at J, with 8 bases in the middle. Per the germline V gene, CDR1 is ENHRY and CDR2 is SYGVKD.

The chain is built from TRBV30 and TRBJ1-1; no definite D call. This CDR3 has 14 amino acids. Trimming took off 3 bases at V and 7 bases at J, with 18 bases between the two ends. The germline V gene encodes CDR1 GTSNPN and CDR2 SVGIG (reference sequence). The CDR3 bases are TGTGCCTGGAGCCCCTTAATGAGTAGCCGTGAAGCTTTCTTT. This codes for CAWSPLMSSREAFF.

The chain employs TRBV28 and TRBJ2-7; 7 bases line up with TRBD1. The CDR3 runs 16 residues. V lost 1 base, J lost 3 bases, and 9 bases stayed unmatched. Germline V gene lookup returns CDR1 MDHEN and CDR2 SYDVKM. DNA for the CDR3: TGTGCCAGCAGTTTATTAGGGGACAGCCGAATCTACGAGCAGTACTTC. Its protein is CASSLLGDSRIYEQYF.

The V gene is TRBV28, the J gene TRBJ2-1, with D perhaps matching TRBD2 (6 bases). Germline CDR1 and CDR2: MDHEN and SYDVKM. Trimming took off 7 bases at V and 1 base at J, with 11 bases between the two ends. This CDR3 comprises 14 residues. The CDR3 nucleotides are TGTGCCAGCACCCGGGACTTTTCCTACAATGAGCAGTTCTTC. This gives the protein CASTRDFSYNEQFF.

This chain connects TRBV9 to TRBJ1-4, with D possibly TRBD1 on 6 matching bases. This CDR3 region has 15 residues. Per germline, CDR1 SGDLS and CDR2 YYNGEE. The V gene lost 3 bases and the J gene lost 5 bases, with 14 bases spanning the gap. The CDR3, as DNA: TGTGCCAGCAGCGGGTCGACAGGAATAAATGAAAAACTGTTTTTT. Amino acids: CASSGSTGINEKLFF.

The rearrangement uses TRBV15 and TRBJ2-3, with a possible D match to TRBD2 (6 bases). Germline CDR1 and CDR2: LNHNV and YYDKDF (reference sequence). This CDR3 comprises 14 residues. V was trimmed by 4 bases and J by 10 bases, leaving 18 bases between them. CDR3 sequence: CATSNRALEGPQYF. For the CDR3, the DNA is TGTGCCACCAGCAATAGGGCGTTGGAGGGCCCGCAGTATTTT.

As regards this clone: The junction departs from germline at one end; a sequencing error may be responsible. This sequence joins TRBV2 and TRBJ2-1; a possible D gene is TRBD2 (6 bases). Germline V gene sequence: CDR1 SNHLY, CDR2 FYNNEI. The CDR3 spans 13 residues. CDR3 in amino acids: CASSAEKRAPTIF. The CDR3 bases are TGTGCCAGCAGTGCGGAAAAGCGGGCACCCACAATCTTC. Based on the CDR3 plus reference TRBV2 and TRBJ2-1, the full variable domain is EPEVTQTPSHQVTQMGQEVILRCVPISNHLYFYWYRQILGQKVEFLVSFYNNEISEKSEIFDDQFSVERPDGSNFTLKIRSTKLEDSAMYFCASSAEKRAPTIFGPGTRLTVL.

The chain carries TRBV5-6 and TRBJ2-5, with TRBD2 identical over 7 bases. The CDR3 consists of 14 residues. Trimming at V came to 6 bases and at J to 6 bases, leaving 11 bases not matched to a gene. Germline CDR1 SGHDT, CDR2 YYEEEE. The CDR3 region is CASTPASGKQTQYF. Here the CDR3 DNA reads TGTGCCAGCACCCCCGCAAGCGGGAAACAGACCCAGTACTTC.

The chain uses TRBV2 and TRBJ2-1; TRBD2 matches 14 bases. V trimming: 10 bases; J trimming: 6 bases; junction bases outside the gene matches: 11. Germline V gene sequence: CDR1 SNHLY, CDR2 FYNNEI. CDR3 length equals 16 residues. DNA of the CDR3: TGTGCCAACGCCCCCGAGGGACTAGCGGGAGTCAATGAGCAGTTCTTC. Amino acid sequence: CANAPEGLAGVNEQFF.

CDR3 amino acids: CAISATTGLAGGPNTDTQYF. As DNA, the CDR3 is TGTGCCATCAGTGCCACCACGGGACTAGCGGGAGGACCAAATACAGATACGCAGTATTTT. V usage is TRBV10-3 and J usage is TRBJ2-3, with 15 bases matching TRBD2. There are 20 residues in the CDR3. In germline, CDR1 is ENHRY, CDR2 SYGVKD. J lost 3 bases, V lost 4 bases, and 14 bases had no gene match.

This clone has just a few counts. V gene TRBV6-5 combines with J gene TRBJ2-5; D is unclear. V was shortened by 6 bases and J by 2 bases, with 16 bases between the two germline ends. There are 15 residues in the CDR3. Germline loops: CDR1 MNHEY, CDR2 SVGAGI. The CDR3 nucleotides are TGTGCCAGCAGCCCTGGTTATGGCGGTCAAGAGACCCAGTACTTC. Translation gives CASSPGYGGQETQYF.

This rearrangement joins TRBV29-1 to TRBJ1-4; 11 bases are shared with TRBD1. This CDR3 has 13 amino acids. The J segment lost 6 bases and the V segment lost 7 bases, leaving 4 bases of the junction unmatched. CDR1 and CDR2 (germline): SQVTM, ANQGSEA. Here the CDR3 reads CSAGQGADEKLFF. The DNA for the CDR3 is TGCAGCGCTGGACAGGGGGCGGATGAAAAACTGTTTTTT.

The rearrangement joins TRBV6-1 to TRBJ1-2; the D is unclear. Germline CDR1 reads MNHNS; CDR2 reads SASEGT. The CDR3 is 12 amino acids. V was cut by 8 bases and J by 0 bases, with 7 bases left in between. CDR3 sequence reads: CASGGPNYGYTF. For the CDR3, the DNA is TGTGCCAGCGGAGGACCTAACTATGGCTACACCTTC.

The rearrangement joins TRBV29-1 to TRBJ1-1, with a weak D call TRBD1 (5 bases). Germline values: CDR1 SQVTM, CDR2 ANQGSEA. The V end was cut by 7 bases, the J end by 0 bases, with 12 bases between. This CDR3 comprises 13 residues. This chain's CDR3 is CSAVRQLNTEAFF. CDR3 DNA sequence: TGCAGCGCGGTAAGACAGTTGAACACTGAAGCTTTCTTT.